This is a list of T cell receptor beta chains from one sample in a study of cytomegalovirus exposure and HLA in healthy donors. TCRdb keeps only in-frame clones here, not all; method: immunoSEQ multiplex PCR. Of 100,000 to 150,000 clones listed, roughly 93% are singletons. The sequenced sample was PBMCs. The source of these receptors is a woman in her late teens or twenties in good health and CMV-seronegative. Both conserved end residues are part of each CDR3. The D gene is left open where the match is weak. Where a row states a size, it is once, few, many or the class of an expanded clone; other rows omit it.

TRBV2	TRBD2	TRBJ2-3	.	CASRLAGVVLTDTQYF	TGTGCCAGCAGACTAGCGGGAGTTGTTTTGACAGATACGCAGTATTTT
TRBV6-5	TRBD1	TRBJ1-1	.	CASSDHQGARLAFF	TGTGCCAGCAGTGATCATCAGGGGGCGAGGCTAGCTTTCTTT
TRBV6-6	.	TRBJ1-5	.	CASSYSGGGNQPQHF	TGTGCCAGCAGTTACTCGGGGGGTGGCAATCAGCCCCAGCATTTT
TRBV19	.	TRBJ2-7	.	CASTRGPRGEQYF	TGTGCCAGTACCAGGGGACCGCGCGGCGAGCAGTACTTC
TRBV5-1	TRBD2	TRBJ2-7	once	CASSPHSGGAGYEQYF	TGCGCCAGCAGCCCCCATAGCGGGGGGGCCGGGTACGAGCAGTACTTC
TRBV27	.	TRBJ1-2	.	CASLDRDSSDGYTF	TGTGCCAGCCTCGATCGGGACTCATCTGACGGCTACACCTTC
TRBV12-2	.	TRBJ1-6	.	CASRLYLSGRGLRSPLHF	TGTGCAAGTCGCTTATATCTCTCAGGAAGGGGGCTTAGGTCACCCCTCCACTTT
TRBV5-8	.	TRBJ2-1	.	CASSLERLVGDNEQFF	TGTGCCAGCAGCTTGGAACGACTAGTAGGGGATAATGAGCAGTTCTTC
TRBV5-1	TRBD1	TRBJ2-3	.	CASSLGFRGSTDTQYF	TGCGCCAGCAGCTTGGGATTCAGGGGGAGCACAGATACGCAGTATTTT
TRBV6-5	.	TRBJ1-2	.	CASSYRLGEYGYTF	TGTGCCAGCAGTTACCGCCTAGGGGAATATGGCTACACCTTC